This T cell receptor beta chain emerged from a study of blood T cell repertoires in COVID-19. The trim removed 2 bases at V and 6 bases at J, leaving 8 bases unmatched. Germline assignment: CDR1 MNHEY and CDR2 SMNVEV (reference sequence). This CDR3 has 16 amino acids. The table came from immunoSEQ multiplex PCR; TCRdb's copy has only in-frame clones and leaves some out. This repertoire shows more than 60,000 clones, roughly 86% found once; its top ten account for roughly 6.6%. The genes are TRBV27 and TRBJ1-2, with 11 nucleotides matching TRBD1. This clonotype was sampled from a man aged 55 to 70 with acute or convalescent COVID-19. Sequencing input: peripheral blood. The CDR3: CASSLIGTGGRDGYTF. The CDR3 DNA follows: TGTGCCAGCAGTTTAATCGGGACAGGGGGAAGGGATGGCTACACCTTC.